Listed here are 15 T cell receptor beta chains from one sample, sequenced in a study of T cell clones after liver transplantation. Profiling relied on immunoSEQ multiplex PCR, and the TCRdb table lists in-frame clones only, not all of them. The sample contains just under 60,000 clones, approximately 70% of which appear only once. The source was CD4+ T cells from blood, collected at the approximately 15-month timepoint. The receptors shown here come from a human patient who received a liver transplant. Some T cells here may be from the graft donor.

The chain links TRBV27 to TRBJ1-4; TRBD1 matches at 7 bases. J gave up 8 bases and V 5 bases, and 11 bases lay outside the gene matches. Germline V gene lookup returns CDR1 MNHEY and CDR2 SMNVEV (reference sequence). The length of the CDR3 is 15 residues. CDR3 in amino acids: CASSRAQTGQEKLFF. The CDR3 DNA reads TGTGCCAGCAGTCGGGCCCAGACAGGGCAGGAAAAACTGTTTTTT. The full variable domain, with the rest looked up from reference TRBV27 and TRBJ1-4, is EAQVTQNPRYLITVTGKKLTVTCSQNMNHEYMSWYRQDPGLGLRQIYYSMNVEVTDKGDVPEGYKVSRKEKRNFPLILESPSPNQTSLYFCASSRAQTGQEKLFFGSGTQLSVL.

The chain carries TRBV28 and TRBJ1-2; D gene unclear. Trimming removed 11 bases at V and 2 bases at J, with 9 bases between. Germline-derived CDR1 and CDR2 are MDHEN and SYDVKM. The CDR3 has 11 amino acids. The CDR3 spells CAHGRNYGYTF. CDR3 coding DNA: TGTGCCCACGGCAGAAACTATGGCTACACCTTC.

The CDR3, as DNA: TGTGCCAGCAGGCGAGGACAGGGTAGCGCCTACGAGCAGTACGTC. Translated, it gives CASRRGQGSAYEQYV. The chain carries TRBV6-1 and TRBJ2-7, with TRBD1 matching 8 bases. Unmatched junction bases numbered 9, after V lost 6 bases and J lost 2 bases. The CDR3 runs 15 residues. Germline loops: CDR1 MNHNS, CDR2 SASEGT.

This clone was counted only a few times. This chain links TRBV15 with TRBJ1-2, with TRBD1 identical over 8 bases. The germline gives CDR1 LNHNV, CDR2 YYDKDF (reference sequence). The ends lost 5 bases at V and 4 bases at J; junction bases unmatched: 6. The CDR3 contains 14 residues. Here the CDR3 reads CATSQGQGPYGYTF. For the CDR3, the DNA is TGTGCCACCAGCCAAGGACAGGGACCCTATGGCTACACCTTC.

The V gene is TRBV6-1, the J gene TRBJ2-3; 9 bases are shared with TRBD2. CDR3 size: 16 residues. CDR1 and CDR2 from the germline V gene are MNHNS and SASEGT. V dropped 3 bases and J dropped 2; count of bases not matched to a gene: 6. The CDR3 coding sequence is TGTGCCAGCAGTGACGCTATAGCGGGGGCCACAGATACGCAGTATTTT. Its translation is CASSDAIAGATDTQYF.

V and J are TRBV9 and TRBJ1-1; D might be TRBD1 (5 bases). V was trimmed by 3 bases and J by 0 bases, leaving 15 bases between them. The CDR3 is made up of 16 amino acids. CDR1 and CDR2 (germline): SGDLS, YYNGEE. This chain's CDR3 is CASSAWPRAMNTEAFF. CDR3 DNA sequence: TGTGCCAGCAGCGCCTGGCCCAGGGCTATGAACACTGAAGCTTTCTTT.

The chain carries TRBV5-4 and TRBJ2-1; D is uncertain. Trimming took 0 bases from V and 4 from J, leaving 8 bases between them. The germline CDR1 and CDR2 sequences are SGHNT and YYREEE (reference sequence). The CDR3 is 14 amino acids. The CDR3, as DNA: TGTGCCAGCAGCTTGGTGGACGGGTACAATGAGCAGTTCTTC. Its protein product is CASSLVDGYNEQFF.

V usage is TRBV5-1 and J usage is TRBJ2-1, with 9 bases identical to TRBD1. Germline V gene lookup returns CDR1 SGHRS and CDR2 YFSETQ. Trimming at V came to 1 base and at J to 7 bases, leaving 9 bases not matched to a gene. CDR3 length equals 16 residues. The CDR3 sequence: CASSLFPGQGRNEQFF. The CDR3 DNA reads as TGCGCCAGCAGCTTGTTCCCCGGACAGGGGCGGAATGAGCAGTTCTTC.

The rearrangement joins TRBV15 to TRBJ1-1; D gene unclear. V was shortened by 0 bases and J by 8 bases, with 10 bases between the two germline ends. Germline CDR1 reads LNHNV; CDR2 reads YYDKDF (reference sequence). The CDR3 has 13 residues. The CDR3 spells CATSREDGPEAFF. The CDR3 DNA reads TGTGCCACCAGCAGAGAAGATGGGCCAGAAGCTTTCTTT.

This sequence joins TRBV15 and TRBJ2-2; D remains ambiguous. Trimming removed 0 bases at V and 5 bases at J, with 7 bases between. There are 14 residues in the CDR3. CDR1 and CDR2 from the germline V gene are LNHNV and YYDKDF (reference sequence). Written as DNA, the CDR3 is TGTGCCACCAGCAGAGATCCCCGGACCGGGGAGCTGTTTTTT. Translated, it gives CATSRDPRTGELFF.

The rearrangement joins TRBV28 to TRBJ1-5; 8 bases are shared with TRBD1. Germline trimming cut 5 bases from V and 2 bases from J; bases unmatched to any gene: 5. Germline V gene data show CDR1 as MDHEN and CDR2 as SYDVKM. This CDR3 is built from 15 residues. CDR3 sequence (DNA): TGTGCCAGCAGTCTCCCGGGACAGGGCAATCAGCCCCAGCATTTT. This codes for CASSLPGQGNQPQHF.

The rearrangement uses TRBV10-3 and TRBJ1-2, with 7 bases fitting TRBD1. The CDR3 runs 17 residues. CDR1 ENHRY and CDR2 SYGVKD come from the germline V gene. V lost 7 bases, J lost 4 bases, and 18 bases stayed unmatched. The CDR3 DNA reads TGTGCCATCAACGAAGGCGGCAGGGGGACTACAATCTATGGCTACACCTTC. Its translation is CAINEGGRGTTIYGYTF.

This clone is termed medium-sized. The rearrangement links TRBV27 to TRBJ2-1; D is uncertain. The CDR3 runs 17 residues. Deletions cut 2 bases from V and 0 bases from J, with 14 bases between. Germline CDR1 MNHEY, CDR2 SMNVEV (reference sequence). The DNA for the CDR3 is TGTGCCAGCAGTTTAGGTCCGGCCACTTTCTCCTACAATGAGCAGTTCTTC. As protein: CASSLGPATFSYNEQFF.

This clone turned up a few times. The genes are TRBV25-1 and TRBJ2-3; D is unresolved. From germline, CDR1 is MGHDK and CDR2 SYGVNS. The CDR3 is 18 residues long. Trimming left V 4 bases short and J 0 bases short, with 20 bases between. Written as DNA, the CDR3 is TGTGCCAGCAGTGGAATCCCCGTAACAATCTCTAGCACAGATACGCAGTATTTT. Translated, it gives CASSGIPVTISSTDTQYF.

V is TRBV10-3 and J is TRBJ1-2; tentative D call: TRBD1 (5 bases). The CDR3 loop spans 13 amino acids. V was clipped by 5 bases and J by 2 bases, with 9 bases between them. Germline lookup yields CDR1 ENHRY and CDR2 SYGVKD. CDR3 bases: TGTGCCATCAGTCGGGACGACAACTATGGCTACACCTTC. It codes for CAISRDDNYGYTF.